A single sample gave rise to the 24 T cell receptor beta chains below, sequenced in a study of cytomegalovirus exposure and HLA in healthy donors. It was with 60 Vbeta and 13 Jbeta primers that the PCR ran. Here immunoSEQ multiplex PCR was the method, and the copy in TCRdb shows in-frame clones only, minus some. The table has roughly 100,000 clones, 10% to 15% seen once; the top ten hold approximately 16%. Sequenced input: PBMCs. These receptors came from a man aged 35 to 55 in good health and CMV-seropositive.

The CDR3 loop reads CASSRTSGSVETQYF. In DNA, the CDR3 is TGTGCCAGCAGCCGGACTAGCGGGAGCGTGGAGACCCAGTACTTC. The rearrangement joins TRBV7-2 to TRBJ2-5; TRBD2 aligns across 13 bases. The CDR3 is made up of 15 amino acids. V shed 5 bases and J 5 bases; nucleotides not matched to a gene: 5. Germline assignment: CDR1 SGHTA and CDR2 FQGNSA.

The rearrangement uses TRBV29-1 and TRBJ2-7, with unresolved D. V dropped 3 bases and J dropped 4 bases, with 10 bases sitting between them. The CDR3 consists of 12 residues. Germline values: CDR1 SQVTM, CDR2 ANQGSEA. CDR3 bases: TGCAGCGTTGATTTAGGCGGTTACGAGCAGTACTTC. Amino acids: CSVDLGGYEQYF.

Regarding this clone: Other DNA variants within this sample encode the same CDR3. V usage is TRBV10-1 and J usage is TRBJ2-5; maybe TRBD1 (6 bases). The CDR3 contains 14 residues. V was shortened by 0 bases and J by 5 bases, with 10 bases between the two germline ends. Germline V gene lookup returns CDR1 WNHNN and CDR2 SYGVQD (reference sequence). The CDR3 loop reads CASSESRGGETQYF. DNA for the CDR3: TGCGCCAGCAGTGAGTCCAGGGGCGGTGAGACCCAGTACTTC.

The rearrangement uses TRBV13 and TRBJ1-1; D is ambiguous. CDR1 PRHDT and CDR2 FYEKMQ come from the germline V gene (reference sequence). The CDR3 has 11 residues. V dropped 7 bases and J dropped 2 bases, with 5 bases sitting between them. This CDR3 reads CASMRNTEAFF. CDR3 nucleotides: TGTGCCAGCATGAGAAACACTGAAGCTTTCTTT.

This clone appeared a few times. This chain links TRBV2 with TRBJ2-6; the D is unclear. The CDR3 contains 15 residues. CDR1 and CDR2 from the germline V gene are SNHLY and FYNNEI. V was cut by 6 bases and J by 4 bases, with 13 bases left in between. CDR3 in DNA: TGTGCCAGCAGCCGCGACTCCTCGGGGGCCAACGTCCTGACTTTC. It is translated as CASSRDSSGANVLTF.

V and J are TRBV27 and TRBJ2-7; perhaps TRBD1 as D (6 bases). The V gene's germline CDR1 is MNHEY and CDR2 SMNVEV (reference sequence). V lost 3 bases to trimming and J lost 4 bases, with 13 bases between them. The CDR3 sequence is 14 residues long. CDR3 sequence reads: CASSLTGISYEQYF. CDR3 DNA sequence: TGTGCCAGCAGTTTGACAGGAATCTCTTACGAGCAGTACTTC.

This clone was observed a single time. Different DNA sequences within this sample yield the same CDR3. The chain uses TRBV12-5 and TRBJ1-1, with 8 bases fitting TRBD1. This CDR3 has 14 residues. Trimming at V came to 5 bases and at J to 3 bases, leaving 5 bases not matched to a gene. CDR1 and CDR2 from the germline V gene are LGHNT and FRNRAP. This chain's CDR3 is CASGDRGGDTEAFF. The CDR3 DNA sequence: TGTGCTAGTGGTGACAGGGGAGGGGACACTGAAGCTTTCTTT.

The genes are TRBV10-3 and TRBJ1-5; no reliable D call. V shed 5 bases and J shed 3 bases, with 5 bases lying between them. This CDR3 has 12 residues. Germline V gene data show CDR1 as ENHRY and CDR2 as SYGVKD. The CDR3 DNA is TGTGCCATCAGTCCAGACAATCAGCCCCAGCATTTT. This translates into CAISPDNQPQHF.

This clone was detected only a few times. This chain joins TRBV6-1 and TRBJ2-1; tentative D call: TRBD2 (5 bases). CDR3 size: 14 residues. The V gene's germline CDR1 is MNHNS and CDR2 SASEGT. Trimming left V 6 bases short and J 4 bases short, with 13 bases between. CDR3 loop: CASRASAGYNEQFF. The CDR3 nucleotides are TGTGCCAGCAGGGCCTCGGCGGGTTACAATGAGCAGTTCTTC.

The gene calls are TRBV27 and TRBJ2-3; TRBD1 might be the D (5 bases). Looked up from germline, CDR1 is MNHEY and CDR2 is SMNVEV (reference sequence). The length of the CDR3 is 16 residues. V gave up 0 bases and J gave up 2 bases, with 12 bases separating them. The CDR3 sequence is CASSLSQGPPTDTQYF. The CDR3, as DNA: TGTGCCAGCAGTTTATCGCAGGGCCCCCCCACAGATACGCAGTATTTT.

V and J are TRBV19 and TRBJ2-2, with 7 bases matching TRBD2. Germline CDR1 LNHDA, CDR2 SQIVND (reference sequence). This CDR3 is built from 15 residues. The V gene end was trimmed by 3 bases and the J gene end by 5 bases; junction bases not matched to a gene: 6. This CDR3 reads CASSMPGGRTGELFF. The CDR3 nucleotides read TGTGCCAGTAGTATGCCGGGAGGACGGACCGGGGAGCTGTTTTTT.

The chain is built from TRBV4-3 and TRBJ1-3; D ambiguous. V was clipped by 11 bases and J by 2 bases, with 13 bases between them. The length of the CDR3 is 13 residues. The germline V gene encodes CDR1 LGHNA and CDR2 YSLEER. The CDR3 coding sequence is TGCGCCGCGTCCCGGGGTCCTGGAAACACCATATATTTT. As protein: CAASRGPGNTIYF.

The chain has TRBV7-9 and TRBJ1-4; D perhaps matches TRBD1 (6 bases). CDR3 length equals 15 residues. From germline, CDR1 is SEHNR and CDR2 FQNEAQ (reference sequence). Trimming removed 4 bases at V and 3 bases at J, with 12 bases between. The CDR3 DNA reads as TGTGCCAGCAGCTCCCGGACAGTTGCTAATGAAAAACTGTTTTTT. The encoded protein is CASSSRTVANEKLFF.

CDR3 DNA sequence: TGTGCCAGCAGCTTAGAGCGGGTAGCGGATAGCACAGATACGCAGTATTTT. This encodes CASSLERVADSTDTQYF. The chain recombines TRBV7-6 with TRBJ2-3; TRBD2 is a possible D gene (6 bases). Trimming pared 1 base from V and 0 bases from J, leaving 14 bases between. This CDR3 comprises 17 residues. From germline, CDR1 is SGHVS and CDR2 FNYEAQ.

This clone is deemed medium-sized. This chain connects TRBV4-1 to TRBJ2-1; D not resolved. Germline V gives CDR1 MGHRA, CDR2 YSYEKL. This CDR3 is built from 16 residues. Trimming left V 0 bases short and J 0 bases short, with 9 bases between. The CDR3 DNA reads TGCGCCAGCAGCCAAGATAACGGAGTCTCCTACAATGAGCAGTTCTTC. Its translation: CASSQDNGVSYNEQFF.

This clone was seen only a few times. The CDR3, as DNA: TGTGCCAGCTCACCAACGGGAGGTAGCTCCTACGAGCAGTACTTC. It specifies CASSPTGGSSYEQYF. V is TRBV18 and J is TRBJ2-7, with 7 bases lining up with TRBD2. CDR3 length equals 15 residues. Germline loops: CDR1 KGHSH, CDR2 LQKENI. Trimming at V came to 2 bases and at J to 0 bases, leaving 4 bases not matched to a gene.

This clone was seen a handful of times. This chain connects TRBV10-3 to TRBJ1-3; 9 bases map to TRBD1. In germline, CDR1 is ENHRY, CDR2 SYGVKD. The CDR3 loop spans 18 amino acids. J lost 1 base, V lost 10 bases, and 17 bases had no gene match. CDR3 residues: CATSQYRDRVKSGNTIYF. DNA of the CDR3: TGTGCCACAAGCCAGTACCGGGACAGGGTTAAATCTGGAAACACCATATATTTT.

The table lists this clone with a few counts. The V gene is TRBV7-9, the J gene TRBJ1-2; TRBD1 agrees at 8 bases. The CDR3 spans 14 residues. The germline V gene encodes CDR1 SEHNR and CDR2 FQNEAQ (reference sequence). The J segment lost 8 bases and the V segment lost 8 bases, leaving 13 bases of the junction unmatched. CDR3 nucleotides: TGTGCCAGCTTCCTCCAGGCAGGGGGCGCGGGCTACACCTTC. It yields the protein CASFLQAGGAGYTF.

On this clone itself: This likely comes from a read error, as the CDR3 has no conserved phenylalanine or tryptophan at its end. The chain links TRBV5-6 to TRBJ2-7, with 7 positions matching TRBD1. The CDR3 is 16 amino acids. CDR1 is SGHDT, CDR2 YYEEEE, per germline. With 2 bases clipped from V and 1 base from J, the junction kept 9 bases outside the gene matches. The CDR3 DNA sequence: TGTGCCAGCAGCTTCCTTTTGCAGGGGGTTTCCTACGAGCAGTACCTC. This gives the protein CASSFLLQGVSYEQYL.

Only a few counts were recorded for this clone. The sample holds other DNA sequences that translate to the same CDR3. The genes are TRBV5-1 and TRBJ2-3, with TRBD1 matching 8 bases. Germline V gene data show CDR1 as SGHRS and CDR2 as YFSETQ. V lost 1 base and J lost 1; bases outside the gene matches: 2. CDR3 length equals 15 residues. This CDR3 reads CASSLQGAGTDTQYF. In DNA form, the CDR3 reads TGCGCCAGCAGCTTGCAGGGGGCCGGCACAGATACGCAGTATTTT.

The rearrangement joins TRBV19 to TRBJ1-2, with 9 nucleotides matching TRBD1. Trimming removed 6 bases from V and 8 bases from J; junction bases left unmatched: 16. This CDR3 region has 16 residues. Germline CDR1 is LNHDA and CDR2 is SQIVND (reference sequence). CDR3: CASRAGTGSYYGGYTF. The CDR3 region has the DNA TGTGCCAGTAGGGCCGGGACAGGGTCCTACTATGGGGGCTACACCTTC. The variable domain in full, completed from reference TRBV19 and TRBJ1-2, reads DGGITQSPKYLFRKEGQNVTLSCEQNLNHDAMYWYRQDPGQGLRLIYYSQIVNDFQKGDIAEGYSVSREKKESFPLTVTSAQKNPTAFYLCASRAGTGSYYGGYTFGSGTRLTVV.

This clone was seen only once. The chain has TRBV7-9 and TRBJ2-1; 13 bases line up with TRBD2. Germline V CDR1 and CDR2: SEHNR, FQNEAQ (reference sequence). Germline trimming cut 3 bases from V and 4 bases from J; bases unmatched to any gene: 9. The CDR3 length is 18 residues. This chain's CDR3 is CASSFPTSGRVEYNEQFF. Written as DNA, the CDR3 is TGTGCCAGCAGCTTCCCCACTAGCGGGAGGGTTGAATACAATGAGCAGTTCTTC.

This clone was detected a few times. The chain is built from TRBV6-5 and TRBJ2-7; D gene unclear. Trimming shortened V by 2 bases and J by 4 bases, and 3 bases separated the two germline ends. This CDR3 comprises 11 residues. Germline-derived CDR1 and CDR2 are MNHEY and SVGAGI. This chain's CDR3 is CASSYLYEQYF. The CDR3, as DNA: TGTGCCAGCAGTTACCTGTACGAGCAGTACTTC.

The V call is TRBV9, the J call TRBJ1-5; no reliable D call. The ends were cut back, 0 bases at V and 4 bases at J, with 14 bases in the middle. Germline V gene data show CDR1 as SGDLS and CDR2 as YYNGEE. The CDR3 has 16 residues. The CDR3 protein is CASSVEKTGLNQPQHF. The CDR3 DNA sequence: TGTGCCAGCAGCGTAGAGAAGACGGGTCTTAATCAGCCCCAGCATTTT.